This T cell receptor beta chain was recorded in a study of T cell changes during pregnancy in multiple sclerosis. Profiling relied on immunoSEQ multiplex PCR, and the TCRdb table lists in-frame clones only, not all of them. The profile shows approximately 48,000 clones, 80% to 95% of them singletons. With 4 bases clipped from V and 5 bases from J, the junction kept 6 bases outside the gene matches. CDR3 length equals 15 residues. Germline lookup yields CDR1 SQVTM and CDR2 ANQGSEA. Sequencing used CD8+ T cells from peripheral blood mononuclear cells, obtained after pregnancy. The sequence was collected from a female donor with multiple sclerosis, enrolled in a pregnancy study. The chain is built from TRBV29-1 and TRBJ2-1; TRBD2 agrees at 12 bases. The CDR3 region is CSVVHPSGRDNEQFF. CDR3 in DNA: TGCAGCGTTGTCCACCCTAGCGGGAGGGACAATGAGCAGTTCTTC.